These T cell receptor beta chains were read from a single sample in a study of regulatory T cells in long-lasting Graves disease. TCRdb analysed the multiplex PCR reads with MiXCR anew, one entry per CDR3 protein. Here the sample spans more than 350,000 distinct CDR3 sequences, over 20% being singletons. Source: peripheral blood mononuclear cells (PBMCs), taken when the disease was refractory, from a patient treated with antithyroid drugs. The receptors come from a female donor with Graves disease. Both conserved end residues are part of each CDR3. D genes are given only for firm matches. The size field is filled for only some rows; it gives once, few, many or a size class.

j_call d_call v_call clone_size cdr3_aa cdr3_nt
TRBJ1-2 NA TRBV19 many CASSMRNNYGYTF TGTGCCAGTAGTATGAGGAATAACTATGGCTACACCTTC
TRBJ2-5 NA TRBV20-1 many CSARSGHPKETQYF TGCAGTGCGAGGTCGGGACATCCAAAAGAGACCCAGTACTTC
TRBJ2-1 NA TRBV20-1 NA CSAIRQKNEQFF TGCAGTGCTATAAGACAGAAAAATGAGCAGTTCTTC
TRBJ2-1 NA TRBV20-1 NA CSAMGGSGNEQFF TGCAGTGCTATGGGTGGTAGCGGCAATGAGCAGTTCTTC
TRBJ2-2 NA TRBV2 many CASSGGPNGELFF TGTGCCAGCAGTGGGGGGCCAAATGGGGAGCTGTTTTTT
TRBJ2-2 NA TRBV6-1 few CASSEEGRYTGELFF TGTGCCAGCAGTGAAGAGGGGCGTTACACCGGGGAGCTGTTTTTT
TRBJ1-1 NA TRBV30 few CAWSVGTANTEAFF TGTGCCTGGAGTGTCGGGACCGCGAACACTGAAGCTTTCTTT
TRBJ1-5 NA TRBV2 many CASSERVGNQPQHF TGTGCCAGCAGTGAGAGGGTTGGGAATCAGCCCCAGCATTTT
TRBJ1-4 TRBD1 TRBV12-3/TRBV12-4 NA CASSWARGTDNEKLFF TGTGCCAGCAGTTGGGCCCGGGGGACAGATAATGAAAAACTGTTTTTT
TRBJ1-1 NA TRBV7-7 many CASSLIIRGPMNTEAFF TGTGCCAGCAGCTTAATTATCAGGGGACCCATGAACACTGAAGCTTTCTTT
TRBJ1-5 NA TRBV20-1 NA CSARQGNQPQHF TGCAGTGCTAGACAGGGCAATCAGCCCCAGCATTTT
TRBJ2-5 NA TRBV9 few CASSARQDYQETQYF TGTGCCAGCAGCGCGAGACAGGACTACCAAGAGACCCAGTACTTC
TRBJ1-3 NA TRBV7-2 NA CASSLGLRGGGNTIYF TGTGCCAGCAGCTTAGGCCTCAGGGGAGGTGGAAACACCATATATTTT
TRBJ2-1 NA TRBV20-1 NA CSAREAGWGEQFF TGCAGTGCTAGAGAAGCAGGGTGGGGTGAGCAGTTCTTC
TRBJ1-3 NA TRBV7-9 NA CASSYSGPNSGNTIYF TGTGCCAGCAGCTACTCCGGACCGAACTCTGGAAACACCATATATTTT
TRBJ1-2 TRBD1 TRBV2 many CASRPDRGRSGYGYTF TGTGCCAGCAGGCCGGACAGGGGGCGCTCGGGCTATGGCTACACCTTC
TRBJ2-2 TRBD2 TRBV30 NA CAWSVRTSGRAGELVF TGTGCCTGGAGTGTTCGGACTAGCGGGAGGGCCGGGGAGCTGGTTTTT
TRBJ1-1 NA TRBV30 NA CAWSRDGNTEAFF TGTGCCTGGAGTCGGGACGGGAACACTGAAGCTTTCTTT
TRBJ2-2 TRBD1 TRBV24-1 few CATSAPGQGGGTGELFF TGTGCCACCAGTGCCCCGGGACAGGGAGGAGGTACCGGGGAGCTGTTTTTT
TRBJ2-5 NA TRBV7-9 NA CASSLELAETQYF TGTGCCAGCAGCTTAGAGCTGGCTGAGACCCAGTACTTC
TRBJ2-1 NA TRBV19 NA CASSITSANNEQFF TGTGCCAGTAGTATTACGTCCGCGAACAATGAGCAGTTCTTC
TRBJ2-2 NA TRBV12-3/TRBV12-4 many CASRVGLWERWGMGMSFTGELFF TGTGCCAGCAGAGTGGGGTTATGGGAACGGTGGGGAATGGGAATGTCGTTCACCGGGGAGCTGTTTTTT
TRBJ2-1 NA TRBV2 many CASSGGRVSGNEQFF TGTGCCAGCAGTGGGGGCAGGGTGTCCGGCAATGAGCAGTTCTTC
TRBJ1-1 NA TRBV3-1 few CASRPTDWGGTEAFF TGTGCCAGCAGGCCCACCGACTGGGGGGGCACTGAAGCTTTCTTT
TRBJ2-2 TRBD2 TRBV20-1 many CSASGAGVGELFF TGCAGTGCTAGTGGAGCGGGAGTGGGGGAGCTGTTTTTT
TRBJ1-3 NA TRBV7-9 NA CASSSDLSGNTIYF TGTGCCAGCAGCTCCGACTTATCTGGAAACACCATATATTTT
TRBJ2-6 NA TRBV11-2 many CASSLEVTSGANVLTF TGTGCCAGCAGCTTAGAGGTTACCTCTGGGGCCAACGTCCTGACTTTC
TRBJ1-4 NA TRBV28 many CASSTDTVKLFF TGTGCCAGCAGTACCGACACGGTAAAACTGTTTTTT